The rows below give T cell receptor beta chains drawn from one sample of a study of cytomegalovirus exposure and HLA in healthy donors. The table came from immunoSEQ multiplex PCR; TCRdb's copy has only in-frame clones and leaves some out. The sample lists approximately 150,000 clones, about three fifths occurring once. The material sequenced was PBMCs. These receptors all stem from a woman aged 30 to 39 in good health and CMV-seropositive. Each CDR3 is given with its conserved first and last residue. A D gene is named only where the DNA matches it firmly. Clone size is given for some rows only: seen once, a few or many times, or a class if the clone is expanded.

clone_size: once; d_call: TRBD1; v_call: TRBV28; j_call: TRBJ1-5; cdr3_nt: TGTGCCAGCAGTCCCGGGACAGGGAGGCGCAATCAGCCCCAGCATTTT; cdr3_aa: CASSPGTGRRNQPQHF
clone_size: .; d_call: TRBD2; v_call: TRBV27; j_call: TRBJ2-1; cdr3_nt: TGTGCCAGCAGGGGACTAGCGGGCGACAATGAGCAGTTCTTC; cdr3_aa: CASRGLAGDNEQFF
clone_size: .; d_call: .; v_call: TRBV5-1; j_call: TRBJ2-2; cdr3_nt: TGCGCCAGCAGCTTGGGCGAGTACGCGAACACCGGGGAGCTGTTTTTT; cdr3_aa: CASSLGEYANTGELFF
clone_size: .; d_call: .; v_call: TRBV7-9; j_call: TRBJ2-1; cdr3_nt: TGTGCCAGCAGCTTAGCGAGGGATGAGCAGTTCTTC; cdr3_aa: CASSLARDEQFF
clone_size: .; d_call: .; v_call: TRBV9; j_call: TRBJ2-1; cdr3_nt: TGTGCCAGCAGCGGCGGGGGCAACTCCTACAATGAGCAGTTCTTC; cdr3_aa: CASSGGGNSYNEQFF
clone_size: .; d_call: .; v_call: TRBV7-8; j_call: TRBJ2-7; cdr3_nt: TGTGCCAGCAGCTTAGTAGTAGCGCAGAGCTCCTACGAGCAGTACTTC; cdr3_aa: CASSLVVAQSSYEQYF
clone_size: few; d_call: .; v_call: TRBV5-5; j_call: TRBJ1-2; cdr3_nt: TGTGCCAGCAGCCTTGAAGGGACACGAGGGGGCTACACCTTC; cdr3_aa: CASSLEGTRGGYTF
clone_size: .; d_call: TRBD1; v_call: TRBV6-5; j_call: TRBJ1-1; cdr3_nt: TGTGCCAGCAGTTACGCGTCGACAGGGCGGCCTGAAGCTTTCTTT; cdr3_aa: CASSYASTGRPEAFF
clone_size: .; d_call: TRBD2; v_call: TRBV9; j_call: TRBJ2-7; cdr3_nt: TGTGCCAGTAGCGGACTAGCGGGAGGATCGAGCTCCTACGAGCAGTACTTC; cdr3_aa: CASSGLAGGSSSYEQYF
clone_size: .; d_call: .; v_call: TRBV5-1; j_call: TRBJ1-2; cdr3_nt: TGCGCCAGCAGCTTGGGACAGGCGACTAACTATGGCTACACCTTC; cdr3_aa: CASSLGQATNYGYTF
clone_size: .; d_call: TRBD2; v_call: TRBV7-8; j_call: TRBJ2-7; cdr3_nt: TGTGCCAGCAGCTATAGGACTAGCGGGAGGTACGAGCAGTACTTC; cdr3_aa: CASSYRTSGRYEQYF
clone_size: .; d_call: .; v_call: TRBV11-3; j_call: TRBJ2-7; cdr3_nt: TGTGCCAGCAGCACCGGGACTTCCGAGCAGTACTTC; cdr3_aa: CASSTGTSEQYF
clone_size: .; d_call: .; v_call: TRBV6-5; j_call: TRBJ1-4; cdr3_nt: TGTGCCAGCAGTTACTCGACTAGAGGAAAACTGTTTTTT; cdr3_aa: CASSYSTRGKLFF
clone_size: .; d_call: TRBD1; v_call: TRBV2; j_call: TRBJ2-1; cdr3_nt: TGTGCCAGCACGCCACAGGGGGACTTAGACAATGAGCAGTTCTTC; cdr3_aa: CASTPQGDLDNEQFF
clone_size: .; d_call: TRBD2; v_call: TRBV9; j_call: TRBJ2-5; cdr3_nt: TGTGCCAGCAGCGCGCGGGGGGGCCTAGGCCAAGAGACCCAGTACTTC; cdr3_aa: CASSARGGLGQETQYF
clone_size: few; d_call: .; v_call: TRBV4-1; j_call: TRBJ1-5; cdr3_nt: TGCGCCAGCAGCCAAGAAATCAACAGGGCCCCCACGCCCCAGCATTTT; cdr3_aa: CASSQEINRAPTPQHF
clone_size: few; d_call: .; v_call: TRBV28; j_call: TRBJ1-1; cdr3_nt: TGTGCCAGCAGTTTACCAGGTTTGAACACTGAAGCTTTCTTT; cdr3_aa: CASSLPGLNTEAFF
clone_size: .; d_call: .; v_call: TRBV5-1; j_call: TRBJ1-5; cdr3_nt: TGCGCCAGCAGACTGAGCAACAATCAGCCCCAGCATTTT; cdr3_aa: CASRLSNNQPQHF
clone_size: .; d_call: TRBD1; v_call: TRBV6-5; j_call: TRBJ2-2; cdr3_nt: TGTGCCAGCACCCCCAGGGGGCACACCGGGGAGCTGTTTTTT; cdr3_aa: CASTPRGHTGELFF
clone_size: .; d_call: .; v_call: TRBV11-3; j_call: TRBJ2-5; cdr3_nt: TGTGCCAGCAGCTTAGACCCCGTTCAGGGGGGAAATGTAGGGGTAGAGACCCAGTACTTC; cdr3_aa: CASSLDPVQGGNVGVETQYF
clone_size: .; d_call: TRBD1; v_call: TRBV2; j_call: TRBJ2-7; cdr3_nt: TGTGCCAGCAGTCACACGGACAGGGGCTACGAGCAGTACTTC; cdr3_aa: CASSHTDRGYEQYF
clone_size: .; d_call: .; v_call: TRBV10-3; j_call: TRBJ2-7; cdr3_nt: TGTGCCATCGCTGGGGGCAGGGGTTCCCCCGAGCAGTACTTC; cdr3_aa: CAIAGGRGSPEQYF
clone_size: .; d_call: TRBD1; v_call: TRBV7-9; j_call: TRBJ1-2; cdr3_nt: TGTGCCAGCAGCAGGGGACAGGGAAACTATGGCTACACCTTC; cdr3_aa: CASSRGQGNYGYTF
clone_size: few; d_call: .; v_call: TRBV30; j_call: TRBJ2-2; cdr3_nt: TGTGCCTGGAGTTCACAGGAGGGGGAGCTGTTTTTT; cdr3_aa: CAWSSQEGELFF
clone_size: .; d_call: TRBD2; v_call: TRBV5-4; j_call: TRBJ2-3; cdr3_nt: TGTGCCAGCAGCTTAGGACTAGCCACAGATACGCAGTATTTT; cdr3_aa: CASSLGLATDTQYF
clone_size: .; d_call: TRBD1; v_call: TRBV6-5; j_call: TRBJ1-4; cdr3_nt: TGTGCCAGCAGTGGCGGGACAGCTTTGAATGAAAAACTGTTTTTT; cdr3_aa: CASSGGTALNEKLFF
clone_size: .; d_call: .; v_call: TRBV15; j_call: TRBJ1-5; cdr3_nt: TGTGCCACCAGCAGAGTACAGGCGCTCGGGCAGCCCCAGCATTTT; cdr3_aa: CATSRVQALGQPQHF
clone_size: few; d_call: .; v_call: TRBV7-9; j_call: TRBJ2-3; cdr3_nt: TGTGCCAGCAGCCACCCCGCGGGCGGGGCAACCACAGATACGCAGTATTTT; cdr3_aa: CASSHPAGGATTDTQYF
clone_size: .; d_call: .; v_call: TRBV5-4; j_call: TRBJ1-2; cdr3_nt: TGTGCCAGCAGCCTCGACCAGGGCTATGGCTACACCTTC; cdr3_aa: CASSLDQGYGYTF
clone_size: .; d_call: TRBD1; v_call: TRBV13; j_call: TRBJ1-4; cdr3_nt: TGTGCCAGCAGCCAGGGGGACAGGGTTGGAAAACTGTTTTTT; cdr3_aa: CASSQGDRVGKLFF
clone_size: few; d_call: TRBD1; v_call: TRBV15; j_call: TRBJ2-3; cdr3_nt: TGTGCCACCAGCAGAGATCCGCAAGACAGGGACACGCAGTATTTT; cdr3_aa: CATSRDPQDRDTQYF
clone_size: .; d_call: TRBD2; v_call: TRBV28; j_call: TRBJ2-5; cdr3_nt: TGTGCTAGCGGGGGGAGTCACAAGTGGACCCAGTACTTC; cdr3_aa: CASGGSHKWTQYF
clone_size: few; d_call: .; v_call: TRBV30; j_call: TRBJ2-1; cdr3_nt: TGTGCCTGTGCGAGCAGGGTCAATGAGCAGTTCTTC; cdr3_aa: CACASRVNEQFF
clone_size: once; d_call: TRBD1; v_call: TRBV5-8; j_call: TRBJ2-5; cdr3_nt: TGTGCCAGCAGCTCTAGACAGGGGTGGGAGACCCAGTACTTC; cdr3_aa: CASSSRQGWETQYF
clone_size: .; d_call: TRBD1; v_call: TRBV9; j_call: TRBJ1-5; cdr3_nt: TGTGCCAGCAGCGCATCAACAGGGGTTAATCAGCCCCAGCATTTT; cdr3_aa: CASSASTGVNQPQHF
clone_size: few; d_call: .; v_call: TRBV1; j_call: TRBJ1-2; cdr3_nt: TGCACCAGCAGCCAAGAAGATACAAGGACAGGGACCCCCAACTATGGCTACACCTTC; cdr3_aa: CTSSQEDTRTGTPNYGYTF
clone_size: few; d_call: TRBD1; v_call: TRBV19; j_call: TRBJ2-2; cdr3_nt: TGTGCCAGTAGTACTTCTAGGACAGGCGCCAGCACCGGGGAGCTGTTTTTT; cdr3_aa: CASSTSRTGASTGELFF
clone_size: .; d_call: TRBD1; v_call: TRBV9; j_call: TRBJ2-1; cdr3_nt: TGTGCCAGCAGCGGGGCCATTAGGGGGCACTCCTACAATGAGCAGTTCTTC; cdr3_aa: CASSGAIRGHSYNEQFF
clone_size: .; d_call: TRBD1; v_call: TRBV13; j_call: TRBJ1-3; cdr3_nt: TGTGCCAGCAGCTTGGGACAGCGTCACTCTGGAAACACCATATATTTT; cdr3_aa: CASSLGQRHSGNTIYF
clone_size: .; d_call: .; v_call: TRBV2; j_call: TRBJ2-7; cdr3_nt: TGTGCCAGCAGCGAAGATGCGGTAGGGGTTGGCTACGAGCAGTACTTC; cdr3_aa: CASSEDAVGVGYEQYF
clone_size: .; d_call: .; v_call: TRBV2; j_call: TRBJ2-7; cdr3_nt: TGTGCCAGCAGTAGACAAATCTACGAGCAGTACTTC; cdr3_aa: CASSRQIYEQYF
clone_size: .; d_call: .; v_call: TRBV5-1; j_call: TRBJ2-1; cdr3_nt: TGCGCCAGCAGCTTGGAGAGAGCGGAGTGGCAGTTCTTC; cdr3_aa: CASSLERAEWQFF
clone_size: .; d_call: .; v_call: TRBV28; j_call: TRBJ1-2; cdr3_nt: TGTGCCAGCAGTTTGAGGGGGATTGGCTACACCTTC; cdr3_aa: CASSLRGIGYTF
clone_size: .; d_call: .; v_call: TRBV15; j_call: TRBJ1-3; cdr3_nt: TGTGCCACCAGCAGTCTGGGAAACACCATATATTTT; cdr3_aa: CATSSLGNTIYF